These 23 T cell receptor beta chains came from one sample sequenced in a study of T cell changes during pregnancy in multiple sclerosis (dated by TCRdb to about 2019). The method behind the library was the immunoSEQ multiplex PCR assay. Not all clones reach the TCRdb copy of this immuneACCESS table, which keeps in-frame sequences only. Checked studies attribute under half of the gap to unresolved V genes and leave the rest unexplained. The sample records around 92,000 clones, under 95% of which are singletons. The biggest ten clones account for roughly 0.95% of the sample. The sample was peripheral blood, taken after pregnancy. All receptors come from a female donor with multiple sclerosis, enrolled in a pregnancy study.

J is TRBJ1-2 and V is TRBV5-1; TRBD1 is a possible D gene (5 bases). Trimming stripped 0 bases from V and 5 bases from J, with 14 bases between. The CDR3 covers 15 residues. CDR1 and CDR2 (germline): SGHRS, YFSETQ. As DNA, the CDR3 is TGCGCCAGCAGCTTGGCTGAAGGGGATGGGTATGGCTACACCTTC. It translates to CASSLAEGDGYGYTF.

The V and J genes are TRBV6-1 and TRBJ2-1; 8 nucleotides align to TRBD1. Germline lookup yields CDR1 MNHNS and CDR2 SASEGT. Germline trimming cut 3 bases from V and 14 bases from J; bases unmatched to any gene: 9. This CDR3 region has 13 residues. CDR3 nucleotide sequence: TGTGCCAGCAGTGACGGCGGACAGGGATCGAAGTTCTTC. Protein product: CASSDGGQGSKFF.

The chain carries TRBV6-5 and TRBJ1-1; D is uncertain. V was cut by 2 bases and J by 11 bases, with 12 bases left in between. This CDR3 is built from 12 residues. Germline loops: CDR1 MNHEY, CDR2 SVGAGI. CDR3 DNA: TGTGCCAGCAGTTACCCCGGGATCGGGGCTTTCTTT. It yields the protein CASSYPGIGAFF.

V gene TRBV19 combines with J gene TRBJ1-4, with 7 bases identical to TRBD1. After removal of 4 bases from V and 0 bases from J, the junction contained 2 bases not matched to a gene. The germline V gene encodes CDR1 LNHDA and CDR2 SQIVND (reference sequence). This CDR3 is built from 15 residues. The CDR3 is CASSSGTATNEKLFF. CDR3 nucleotides: TGTGCCAGTAGTAGCGGGACAGCAACTAATGAAAAACTGTTTTTT.

The chain has TRBV5-4 and TRBJ2-7; 7 bases align to TRBD1. V lost 4 bases and J lost 2; bases outside the gene matches: 9. In germline, CDR1 is SGHNT, CDR2 YYREEE (reference sequence). This CDR3 has 15 amino acids. The CDR3 DNA follows: TGTGCCAGCAGCAAGGGACAGAGGGAAACCTACGAGCAGTACTTC. This codes for CASSKGQRETYEQYF.

The chain couples TRBV10-2 to TRBJ2-3; 12 nucleotides align to TRBD2. The trim removed 2 bases at V and 7 bases at J, leaving 7 bases unmatched. Germline loops: CDR1 WSHSY, CDR2 SAAADI. This CDR3 is built from 16 residues. The CDR3 sequence is CASSEASGRAGNTQYF. The CDR3 coding sequence is TGCGCCAGCAGTGAGGCTAGCGGGAGGGCCGGGAATACGCAGTATTTT.

This rearrangement joins TRBV27 to TRBJ2-7; TRBD2 matches 10 bases. V trimming: 5 bases; J trimming: 0 bases; junction bases outside the gene matches: 4. CDR1 is MNHEY, CDR2 SMNVEV, per germline (reference sequence). The CDR3 contains 15 residues. The CDR3 loop reads CASSKRTSGSYEQYF. The CDR3 DNA reads TGTGCCAGCAGTAAAAGGACTAGCGGCTCCTACGAGCAGTACTTC.

The J gene is TRBJ1-2, the V gene TRBV27; 7 nucleotides line up with TRBD1. This CDR3 is 15 amino acids long. Germline values: CDR1 MNHEY, CDR2 SMNVEV (reference sequence). The V segment lost 4 bases and the J segment 3 bases; nucleotides outside the gene matches: 8. The CDR3 bases are TGTGCCAGCAGTTACGGTCGGGACAGACACTATGGCTACACCTTC. Its protein is CASSYGRDRHYGYTF.

This clone was recorded a few times. The rearrangement links TRBV7-2 to TRBJ2-3, with TRBD2 identical over 11 bases. CDR1 and CDR2 from the germline V gene are SGHTA and FQGNSA. The V and J ends lost 3 bases and 6 bases, in that order; junction bases with no gene match: 5. The CDR3 covers 15 residues. DNA for the CDR3: TGTGCCAGCAGCTTTAGCGGGAGGGCATTGGATACGCAGTATTTT. As protein: CASSFSGRALDTQYF.

The gene calls are TRBV5-4 and TRBJ1-2, with TRBD1 identical over 7 bases. Germline CDR1 is SGHNT and CDR2 is YYREEE (reference sequence). Unmatched junction bases numbered 8, after V lost 5 bases and J lost 4 bases. This CDR3 comprises 14 residues. The CDR3 DNA reads TGTGCCAGCAGTTCCGCGGGACAGCTCTATGGCTACACCTTC. As protein: CASSSAGQLYGYTF.

DNA for the CDR3: TGTGCCAGTGGGCGGGGGACATCGAACACTGAAGCTTTCTTT. This encodes CASGRGTSNTEAFF. The chain links TRBV19 to TRBJ1-1; tentatively, D is TRBD1 (6 bases). Trimming pared 8 bases from V and 1 base from J, leaving 14 bases between. In germline, CDR1 is LNHDA, CDR2 SQIVND (reference sequence). The CDR3 spans 14 residues.

The chain employs TRBV23-1 and TRBJ2-5, with D tentatively TRBD2 (5 bases). TRBV23-1 belongs to the ORF category, with a function that is uncertain. V dropped 4 bases and J dropped 2 bases, with 11 bases sitting between them. The CDR3 runs 14 residues. CDR3 nucleotide sequence: TGCGCCAGCAGTCGGGAGACACCTCAAGAGACCCAGTACTTC. This gives the protein CASSRETPQETQYF.

In this sample, this clone turned up a few times. The CDR3 DNA is TGTGCCAGCAGCTTAACCGGGACAGGGGACTATGGCTACACCTTC. Translating it yields CASSLTGTGDYGYTF. The chain joins TRBV5-5 to TRBJ1-2; TRBD1 aligns across 10 bases. The CDR3 consists of 15 residues. Germline-derived CDR1 and CDR2 are SGHKS and YYEKEE (reference sequence). Trimming cost V 2 bases and J 3 bases; bases outside gene matches: 4.

The rearrangement joins TRBV9 to TRBJ1-2, with D possibly TRBD1 on 6 matching bases. In germline, CDR1 is SGDLS, CDR2 YYNGEE. This CDR3 is 14 amino acids long. V dropped 3 bases and J dropped 5 bases, with 14 bases sitting between them. This chain's CDR3 is CASSADTTGYGYTF. The CDR3 DNA sequence: TGTGCCAGCAGCGCAGACACTACAGGGTATGGCTACACCTTC.

About this clone: The CDR3 end shows no conserved phenylalanine or tryptophan, and so a read error is likely. The DNA is left out, because the CDR3 cannot be placed on it with certainty; the CDR3 is given as TCRdb lists it. The rearrangement links TRBV10-1 to TRBJ2-7; the table assigns TRBD1, which was not confirmed against the DNA. The CDR3 comprises 8 residues, both ends counted. The germline CDR1 and CDR2 sequences are WNHNN and SYGVQD (reference sequence). This CDR3 reads CASSDGNL.

This clone showed up just once. The chain joins TRBV18 to TRBJ2-7, with TRBD2 identical over 14 bases. Germline CDR1 reads KGHSH; CDR2 reads LQKENI. This CDR3 is built from 20 residues. V dropped 4 bases and J dropped 5; count of bases not matched to a gene: 19. CDR3 loop: CASSLIRHGTSGGGSNEQYF. The CDR3 DNA is TGTGCCAGCTCACTCATAAGACATGGGACTAGCGGGGGAGGTTCCAACGAGCAGTACTTC.

This chain connects TRBV7-8 to TRBJ2-7; TRBD1 agrees at 9 bases. Losses at the gene ends were 5 bases for V and 6 bases for J; bases not matched to a gene: 8. CDR3 length: 14 amino acids. Germline lookup yields CDR1 SGHVS and CDR2 FQNEAQ. CDR3 bases: TGTGCCAGCAGCCTCCGGGACAGGGTTCGCGAGCAGTACTTC. Amino acid sequence: CASSLRDRVREQYF.

The genes are TRBV7-9 and TRBJ1-1; D possibly corresponds to TRBD1 (5 bases). Trimming shortened V by 4 bases and J by 1 base, and 10 bases separated the two germline ends. In germline, CDR1 is SEHNR, CDR2 FQNEAQ (reference sequence). This CDR3 contains 14 residues. The DNA of the CDR3 is TGTGCCAGCAGCTCCACAGGTGCGAACACTGAAGCTTTCTTT. Residues: CASSSTGANTEAFF.

The chain links TRBV28 to TRBJ2-7, with 8 bases lining up with TRBD2. J was trimmed by 4 bases and V by 9 bases; bases with no gene match: 14. CDR1 is MDHEN, CDR2 SYDVKM, per germline. The CDR3 length is 15 residues. In DNA, the CDR3 is TGTGCCAGATACTTCAGCGGGAGTCAAGGGTACGAGCAGTACTTC. As protein: CARYFSGSQGYEQYF. Variable domain in full (rest from reference TRBV28 and TRBJ2-7): DVKVTQSSRYLVKRTGEKVFLECVQDMDHENMFWYRQDPGLGLRLIYFSYDVKMKEKGDIPEGYSVSREKKERFSLILESASTNQTSMYLCARYFSGSQGYEQYFGPGTRLTVT.

The chain couples TRBV28 to TRBJ1-1; D is unresolved. The CDR3 is 12 amino acids. The V and J ends lost 2 bases and 7 bases respectively, with 8 bases between them. CDR1 MDHEN and CDR2 SYDVKM come from the germline V gene. The CDR3 DNA is TGTGCCAGCAGTTTACCGTCTTTTGAAGCTTTCTTT. It translates to CASSLPSFEAFF.

This chain links TRBV11-2 with TRBJ2-7; 11 nucleotides align to TRBD2. In germline, CDR1 is SGHAT, CDR2 FQNNGV. J lost 0 bases, V lost 6 bases, and 10 bases had no gene match. The CDR3 consists of 17 residues. Here the CDR3 reads CASRPIPTSGSSYEQYF. CDR3 DNA sequence: TGTGCCAGCAGACCAATCCCAACTAGCGGGAGCTCCTACGAGCAGTACTTC.

The rearrangement joins TRBV9 to TRBJ2-7; maybe TRBD1 (6 bases). V was clipped by 4 bases and J by 5 bases, with 19 bases between them. Germline CDR1 SGDLS, CDR2 YYNGEE. There are 15 residues in the CDR3. As DNA, the CDR3 is TGTGCCAGCAGCCTAACCGGGACATGGAGTCACGAGCAGTACTTC. This gives the protein CASSLTGTWSHEQYF. The full variable domain, in which reference TRBV9 and TRBJ2-7 provide the parts outside the CDR3, is DSGVTQTPKHLITATGQRVTLRCSPRSGDLSVYWYQQSLDQGLQFLIQYYNGEERAKGNILERFSAQQFPDLHSELNLSSLELGDSALYFCASSLTGTWSHEQYFGPGTRLTVT.

This clone was seen only once. The rearrangement links TRBV10-1 to TRBJ1-1, with D uncertain. V lost 6 bases, J lost 1 base, and 9 bases lay in between. The CDR3 contains 13 residues. Germline lookup yields CDR1 WNHNN and CDR2 SYGVQD (reference sequence). CDR3 region: CASRDVQNTEAFF. CDR3 nucleotide sequence: TGCGCCAGCAGAGATGTACAGAACACTGAAGCTTTCTTT.